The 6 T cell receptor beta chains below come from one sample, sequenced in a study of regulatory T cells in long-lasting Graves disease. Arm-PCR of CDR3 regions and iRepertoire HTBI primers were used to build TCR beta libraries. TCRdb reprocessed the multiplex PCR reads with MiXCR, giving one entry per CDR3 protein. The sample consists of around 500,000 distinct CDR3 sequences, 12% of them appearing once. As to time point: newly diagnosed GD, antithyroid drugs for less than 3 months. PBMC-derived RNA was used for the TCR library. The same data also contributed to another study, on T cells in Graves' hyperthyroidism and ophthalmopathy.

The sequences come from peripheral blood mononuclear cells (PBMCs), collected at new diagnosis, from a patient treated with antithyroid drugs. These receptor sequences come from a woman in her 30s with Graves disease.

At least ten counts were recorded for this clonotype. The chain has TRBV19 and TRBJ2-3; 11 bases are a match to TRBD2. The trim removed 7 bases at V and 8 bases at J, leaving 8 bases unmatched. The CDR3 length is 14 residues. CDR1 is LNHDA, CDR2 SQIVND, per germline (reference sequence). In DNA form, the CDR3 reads TGTGCCAGTAAGGGACTAGCGGATGAAACTACGCAGTATTTT. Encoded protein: CASKGLADETTQYF.

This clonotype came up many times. In DNA, the CDR3 is TGTGCCAGCAGCGCGGGACAGCGGAGGGGCACCGGGGAGCTGTTTTTT. This translates into CASSAGQRRGTGELFF. The chain links TRBV9 to TRBJ2-2; TRBD1 might be the D (7 bases). Looked up from germline, CDR1 is SGDLS and CDR2 is YYNGEE. The CDR3 runs 16 residues. Deletions cut 3 bases from V and 4 bases from J, with 16 bases between.

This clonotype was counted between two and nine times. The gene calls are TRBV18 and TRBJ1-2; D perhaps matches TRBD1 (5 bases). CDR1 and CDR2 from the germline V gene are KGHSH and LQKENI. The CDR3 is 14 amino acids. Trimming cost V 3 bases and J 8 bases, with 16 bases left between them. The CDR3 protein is CASSPLGAAEGYTF. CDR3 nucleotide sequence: TGTGCCAGCTCACCCCTCGGGGCTGCGGAAGGCTACACCTTC.

CDR3 coding DNA: TGTGCCAGCAGTACGGGACAGGCCGCCTACGAGCAGTACTTC. Translation gives CASSTGQAAYEQYF. The chain recombines TRBV27 with TRBJ2-7, with 8 bases matching TRBD1. The ends lost 5 bases at V and 2 bases at J; junction bases unmatched: 5. CDR1 is MNHEY, CDR2 SMNVEV, per germline (reference sequence). The CDR3 contains 14 residues.

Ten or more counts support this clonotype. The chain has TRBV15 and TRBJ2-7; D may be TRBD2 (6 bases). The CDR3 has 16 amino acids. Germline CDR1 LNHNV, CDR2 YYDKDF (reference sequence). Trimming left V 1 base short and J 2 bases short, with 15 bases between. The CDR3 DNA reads TGTGCCACCAGCAGAGGGGCGGGATCCTCCACCTACGAGCAGTACTTC. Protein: CATSRGAGSSTYEQYF.

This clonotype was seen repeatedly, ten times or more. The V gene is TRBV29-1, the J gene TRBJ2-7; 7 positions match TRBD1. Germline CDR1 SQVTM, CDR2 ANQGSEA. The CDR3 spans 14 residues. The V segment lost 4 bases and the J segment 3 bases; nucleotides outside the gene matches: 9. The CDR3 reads CSVALTGLSYEQYF. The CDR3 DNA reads TGCAGCGTTGCCCTGACAGGGTTAAGCTACGAGCAGTACTTC.